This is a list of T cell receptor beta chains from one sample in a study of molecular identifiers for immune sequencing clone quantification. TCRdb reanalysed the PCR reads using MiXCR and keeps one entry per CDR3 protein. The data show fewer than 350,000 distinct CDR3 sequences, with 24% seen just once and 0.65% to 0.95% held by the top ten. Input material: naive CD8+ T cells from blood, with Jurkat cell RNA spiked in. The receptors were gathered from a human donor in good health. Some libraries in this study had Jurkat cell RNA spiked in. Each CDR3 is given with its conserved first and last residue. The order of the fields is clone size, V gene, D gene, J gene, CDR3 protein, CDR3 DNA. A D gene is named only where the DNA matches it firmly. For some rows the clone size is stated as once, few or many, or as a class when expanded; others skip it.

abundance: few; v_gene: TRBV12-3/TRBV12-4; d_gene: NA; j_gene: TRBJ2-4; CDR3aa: CASSNAGLPGDIQYF; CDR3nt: TGTGCCAGCAGTAATGCCGGACTACCCGGGGACATTCAGTACTTC
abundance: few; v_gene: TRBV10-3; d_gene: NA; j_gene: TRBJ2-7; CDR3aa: CATQTERPYEQYF; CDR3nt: TGTGCCACCCAGACTGAGCGGCCCTACGAGCAGTACTTC
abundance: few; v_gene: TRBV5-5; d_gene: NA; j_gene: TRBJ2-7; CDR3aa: CASSATREFYEQYF; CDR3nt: TGTGCCAGCAGCGCGACACGCGAGTTCTACGAGCAGTACTTC
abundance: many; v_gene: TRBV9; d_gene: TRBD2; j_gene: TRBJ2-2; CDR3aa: CASSVGLAGNTGELFF; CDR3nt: TGTGCCAGCAGCGTGGGACTAGCGGGGAACACCGGGGAGCTGTTTTTT
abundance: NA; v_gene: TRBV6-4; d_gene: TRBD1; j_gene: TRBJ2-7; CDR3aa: CASSDGTDYEQYF; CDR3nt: TGTGCCAGCAGTGACGGGACAGACTACGAGCAGTACTTC
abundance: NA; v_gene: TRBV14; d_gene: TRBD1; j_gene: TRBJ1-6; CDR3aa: CASSQERPGGPDLYNSPLHF; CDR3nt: TGTGCCAGCAGCCAAGAACGGCCAGGGGGGCCCGACCTCTATAATTCACCCCTCCACTTT
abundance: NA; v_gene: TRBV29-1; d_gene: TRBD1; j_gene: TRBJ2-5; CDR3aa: CSAAGTDGETQYF; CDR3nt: TGCAGCGCTGCAGGGACAGACGGAGAGACCCAGTACTTC
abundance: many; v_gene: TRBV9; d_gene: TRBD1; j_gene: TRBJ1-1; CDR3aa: CASSAGTGVINTEAFF; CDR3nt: TGTGCCAGCAGCGCCGGGACAGGGGTTATTAACACTGAAGCTTTCTTT
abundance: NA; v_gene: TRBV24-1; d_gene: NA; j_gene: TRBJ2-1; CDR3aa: CQGTEQFF; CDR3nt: TGCCAGGGCACTGAGCAGTTCTTC
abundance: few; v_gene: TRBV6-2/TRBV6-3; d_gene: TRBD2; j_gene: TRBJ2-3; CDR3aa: CASSYSASGGEDTQYF; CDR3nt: TGTGCCAGCAGTTACTCGGCTAGCGGGGGTGAAGATACGCAGTATTTT
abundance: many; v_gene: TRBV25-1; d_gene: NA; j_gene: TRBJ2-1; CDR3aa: CASSLTSNEQFF; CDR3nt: TGTGCCAGCAGTCTCACGAGCAATGAGCAGTTCTTC
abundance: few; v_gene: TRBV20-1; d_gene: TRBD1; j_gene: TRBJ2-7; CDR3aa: CSARRRDSTYEQYF; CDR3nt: TGCAGTGCCCGGCGCCGGGACAGCACCTACGAGCAGTACTTC
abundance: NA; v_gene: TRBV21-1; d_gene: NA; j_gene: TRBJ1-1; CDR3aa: CASSKIIGAENTEAFF; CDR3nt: TGTGCCAGCAGCAAAATAATTGGGGCAGAGAACACTGAAGCTTTCTTT
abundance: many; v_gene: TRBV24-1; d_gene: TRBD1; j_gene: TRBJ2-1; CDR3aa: CATSDWFGTVYNEQFF; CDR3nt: TGTGCCACCAGTGATTGGTTTGGGACAGTTTACAATGAGCAGTTCTTC
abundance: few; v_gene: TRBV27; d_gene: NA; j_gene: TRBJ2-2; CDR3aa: CASSFGPQGSTGELFF; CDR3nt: TGTGCCAGCAGTTTCGGCCCCCAGGGGTCCACCGGGGAGCTGTTTTTT
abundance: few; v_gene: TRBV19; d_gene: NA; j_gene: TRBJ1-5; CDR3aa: CASSFLVAVNQPQHF; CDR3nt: TGTGCCAGTAGTTTCTTGGTTGCCGTCAATCAGCCCCAGCATTTT
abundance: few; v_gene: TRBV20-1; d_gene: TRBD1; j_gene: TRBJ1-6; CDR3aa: CSAWVTGENSPLHF; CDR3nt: TGCAGTGCTTGGGTCACAGGGGAAAATTCACCCCTCCACTTT
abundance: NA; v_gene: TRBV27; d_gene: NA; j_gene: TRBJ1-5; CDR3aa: CASSLLSNPPQHF; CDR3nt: TGTGCCAGCAGTCTATTAAGCAATCCGCCCCAGCATTTT
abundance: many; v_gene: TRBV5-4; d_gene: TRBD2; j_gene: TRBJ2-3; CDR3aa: CASSPGLALGSRTDTQYF; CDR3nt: TGTGCCAGCAGCCCAGGACTAGCCCTAGGGAGTCGCACAGATACGCAGTATTTT
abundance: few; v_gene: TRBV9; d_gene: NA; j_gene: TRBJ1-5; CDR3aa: CASSVADNQPQHF; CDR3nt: TGTGCCAGCAGCGTAGCTGACAATCAGCCCCAGCATTTT
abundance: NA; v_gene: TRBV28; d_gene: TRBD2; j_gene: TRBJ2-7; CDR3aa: CASSPSGRGYEQYF; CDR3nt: TGTGCCAGCAGTCCTAGCGGGAGGGGATACGAGCAGTACTTC
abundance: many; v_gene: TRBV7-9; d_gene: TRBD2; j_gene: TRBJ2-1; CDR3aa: CASSRLAGGEPEQFF; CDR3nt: TGTGCCAGCAGCCGTCTAGCGGGAGGTGAGCCCGAGCAGTTCTTC
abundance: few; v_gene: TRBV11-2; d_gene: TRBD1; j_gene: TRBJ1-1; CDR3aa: CASSPGQGRHTEAFF; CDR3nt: TGTGCCAGCAGCCCCGGACAGGGAAGGCACACTGAAGCTTTCTTT
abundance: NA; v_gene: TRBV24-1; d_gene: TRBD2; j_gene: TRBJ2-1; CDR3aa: CATSSSRLAGVGNEQFF; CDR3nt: TGTGCCACCAGTTCTTCCCGACTAGCGGGAGTAGGCAATGAGCAGTTCTTC
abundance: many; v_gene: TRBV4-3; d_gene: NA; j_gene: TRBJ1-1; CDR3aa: CASSPGNMNTEAFF; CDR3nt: TGCGCCAGCAGCCCCGGCAACATGAACACTGAAGCTTTCTTT
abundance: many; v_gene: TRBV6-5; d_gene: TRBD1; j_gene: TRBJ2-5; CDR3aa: CASSMTRQGQETQYF; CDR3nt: TGTGCCAGCAGTATGACCAGACAGGGTCAAGAGACCCAGTACTTC
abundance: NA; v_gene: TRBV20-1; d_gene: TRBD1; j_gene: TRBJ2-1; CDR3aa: CSARDRQGTNEQFF; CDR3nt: TGCAGTGCTAGAGATCGACAGGGGACCAATGAGCAGTTCTTC
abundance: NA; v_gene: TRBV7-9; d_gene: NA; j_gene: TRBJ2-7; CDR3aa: CASSQDGFNSYEQYF; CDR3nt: TGTGCCAGCAGCCAGGACGGGTTCAACTCCTACGAGCAGTACTTC
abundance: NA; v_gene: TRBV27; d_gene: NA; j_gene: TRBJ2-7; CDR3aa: CASSQGSGAYEQCF; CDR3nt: TGTGCCAGCAGTCAGGGATCGGGGGCCTACGAGCAGTGCTTC
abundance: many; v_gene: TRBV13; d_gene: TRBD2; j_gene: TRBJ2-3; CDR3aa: CASSSSGGAHTDTQYF; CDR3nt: TGTGCCAGCAGCTCTAGCGGGGGGGCCCACACAGATACGCAGTATTTT
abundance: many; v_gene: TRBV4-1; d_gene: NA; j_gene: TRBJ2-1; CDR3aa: CASSQYNEQFF; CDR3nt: TGCGCCAGCAGCCAATACAATGAGCAGTTCTTC
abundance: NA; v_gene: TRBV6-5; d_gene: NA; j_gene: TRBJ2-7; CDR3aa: CASSYSAGVTHEQYF; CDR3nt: TGTGCCAGCAGTTACTCCGCAGGGGTCACCCACGAGCAGTACTTC